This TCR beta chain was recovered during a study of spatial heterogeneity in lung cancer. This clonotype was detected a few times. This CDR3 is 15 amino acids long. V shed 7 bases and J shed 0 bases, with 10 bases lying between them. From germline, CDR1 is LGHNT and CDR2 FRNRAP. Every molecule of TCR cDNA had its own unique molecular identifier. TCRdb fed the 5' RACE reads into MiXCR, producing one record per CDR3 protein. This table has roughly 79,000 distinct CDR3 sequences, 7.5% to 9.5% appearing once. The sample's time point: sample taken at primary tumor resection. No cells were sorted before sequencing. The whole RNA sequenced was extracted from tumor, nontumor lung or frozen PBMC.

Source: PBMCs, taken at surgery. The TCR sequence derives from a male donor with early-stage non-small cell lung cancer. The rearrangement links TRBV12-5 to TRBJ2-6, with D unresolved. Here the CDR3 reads CASARLSSGANVLTF. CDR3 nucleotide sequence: TGTGCTAGTGCCCGGTTGAGCTCTGGGGCCAACGTCCTGACTTTC. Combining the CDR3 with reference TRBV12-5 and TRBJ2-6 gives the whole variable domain DARVTQTPRHKVTEMGQEVTMRCQPILGHNTVFWYRQTMMQGLELLAYFRNRAPLDDSGMPKDRFSAEMPDATLATLKIQPSEPRDSAVYFCASARLSSGANVLTFGAGSRLTVL.